This is a list of T cell receptor beta chains from one sample in a study of blood T cell repertoires in COVID-19. The protocol was immunoSEQ multiplex PCR, while the TCRdb copy is restricted to in-frame clones and leaves out a portion. The sample lists around 120,000 clones; approximately 83% were seen once. The sample was peripheral blood. These receptors came from a man aged 35 to 55 with active or convalescent COVID-19. The CDR3 runs from the conserved cysteine through the conserved F or W. Each record gives: J gene, V gene, CDR3 protein.

J gene: TRBJ2-3
V gene: TRBV5-4
CDR3 protein: CASSLKLAGGQSTDTQYF

J gene: TRBJ2-2
V gene: TRBV5-6
CDR3 protein: CASSLGQVFTGELFF

J gene: TRBJ2-2
V gene: TRBV14
CDR3 protein: CASSQGRYTGELFF

J gene: TRBJ2-7
V gene: TRBV6-1
CDR3 protein: CASSEEAASSYEQYF

J gene: TRBJ2-7
V gene: TRBV5-1
CDR3 protein: CASSLLPSRGATYEQYF

J gene: TRBJ2-1
V gene: TRBV7-2
CDR3 protein: CASSLKLAESYNEQFF

J gene: TRBJ2-1
V gene: TRBV7-2
CDR3 protein: CASSSGRGLAGGPDNEQFF

J gene: TRBJ2-2
V gene: TRBV6-5
CDR3 protein: CASSYLDSTNTGELFF

J gene: TRBJ2-1
V gene: TRBV6-5
CDR3 protein: CASSYSERRNHEQFF

J gene: TRBJ1-1
V gene: TRBV18
CDR3 protein: CASSPPITGGNTEAFF

J gene: TRBJ2-3
V gene: TRBV20-1
CDR3 protein: CSASSQAGLTDTQYF

J gene: TRBJ1-3
V gene: TRBV12-3/TRBV12-4
CDR3 protein: CASTPSVGNTIYF

J gene: TRBJ1-2
V gene: TRBV6-5
CDR3 protein: CASSYGGQTFGGYTF

J gene: TRBJ2-4
V gene: TRBV19
CDR3 protein: CASSSGQGASLAKNIQYF

J gene: TRBJ1-1
V gene: TRBV4-3
CDR3 protein: CASSQRTANTEAFF

J gene: TRBJ2-3
V gene: TRBV19
CDR3 protein: CASSLTRDYSDTQYF

J gene: TRBJ1-2
V gene: TRBV10-3
CDR3 protein: CAISESSANYGYTF

J gene: TRBJ2-2
V gene: TRBV6-5
CDR3 protein: CASRPTGGRTGELFF

J gene: TRBJ1-2
V gene: TRBV10-2
CDR3 protein: CASSESSTSDGYTF

J gene: TRBJ2-7
V gene: TRBV18
CDR3 protein: CASSPWTVGTYEQYF

J gene: TRBJ1-1
V gene: TRBV7-3
CDR3 protein: CASSPNDGTRNTEAFF

J gene: TRBJ2-2
V gene: TRBV7-3
CDR3 protein: CASSYLWTIPGELFF

J gene: TRBJ2-2
V gene: TRBV4-3
CDR3 protein: CASSRRIQAASNTGELFF

J gene: TRBJ1-4
V gene: TRBV25-1
CDR3 protein: CASSEGRGGNEKLFF

J gene: TRBJ2-2
V gene: TRBV5-1
CDR3 protein: CASSWTGDGTNTGELFF

J gene: TRBJ2-7
V gene: TRBV3-1/TRBV3-2
CDR3 protein: CASSHRGLATHEQYF